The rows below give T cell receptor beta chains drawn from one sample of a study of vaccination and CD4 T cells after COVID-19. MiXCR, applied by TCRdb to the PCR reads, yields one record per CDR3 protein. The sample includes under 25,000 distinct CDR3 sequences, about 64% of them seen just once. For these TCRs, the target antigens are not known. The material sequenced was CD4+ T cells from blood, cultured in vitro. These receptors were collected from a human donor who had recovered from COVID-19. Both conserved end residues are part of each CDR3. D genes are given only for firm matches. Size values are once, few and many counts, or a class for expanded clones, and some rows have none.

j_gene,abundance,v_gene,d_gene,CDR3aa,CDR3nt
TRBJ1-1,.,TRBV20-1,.,CSARDLLAGLRNTEAFF,TGCAGTGCTAGAGATCTATTGGCGGGACTCCGGAACACTGAAGCTTTCTTT
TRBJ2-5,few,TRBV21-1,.,CASSGNRARTGTQYF,TGTGCCAGCAGCGGGAACAGGGCTCGAACGGGAACCCAGTACTTC
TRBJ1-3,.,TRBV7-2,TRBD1,CASSIQGASGNTIYF,TGTGCCAGCAGCATACAGGGGGCCTCTGGAAACACCATATATTTT
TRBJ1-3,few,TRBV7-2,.,CASSFSGTGNTIYF,TGTGCCAGCAGCTTTTCGGGTACTGGAAACACCATATATTTT
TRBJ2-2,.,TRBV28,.,CASSLLDPVGELFF,TGTGCCAGCAGTTTATTGGACCCGGTCGGGGAGCTGTTTTTT
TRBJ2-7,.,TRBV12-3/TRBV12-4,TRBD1,CASSLSPLGQAIRWVGSYEQYF,TGTGCCAGCAGTTTATCTCCGCTCGGACAGGCCATCCGGTGGGTTGGCTCCTACGAGCAGTACTTC
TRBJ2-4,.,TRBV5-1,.,CASSSPGQAKNIQYF,TGCGCCAGCAGCTCCCCCGGACAGGCCAAAAACATTCAGTACTTC
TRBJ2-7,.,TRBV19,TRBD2,CASSKGLAGLNEQYF,TGTGCCAGTAGCAAAGGACTAGCGGGACTGAACGAGCAGTACTTC
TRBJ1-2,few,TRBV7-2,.,CASSLKAEVGMGYTF,TGTGCCAGCAGCTTAAAGGCAGAGGTGGGCATGGGCTACACCTTC
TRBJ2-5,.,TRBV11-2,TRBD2,CASSLAGGPSETQYF,TGTGCCAGCTCCCTGGCGGGAGGGCCCTCAGAGACCCAGTACTTC
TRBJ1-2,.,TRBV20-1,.,CSTRIQTDGGYTF,TGCAGTACTAGGATACAAACGGACGGGGGCTACACCTTC
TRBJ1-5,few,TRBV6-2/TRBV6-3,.,CASRGTRHGNQPQHF,TGTGCCAGCAGGGGGACTAGACATGGCAATCAGCCCCAGCATTTT
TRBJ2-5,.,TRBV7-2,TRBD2,CASSVAGGGETQYF,TGTGCCAGCAGCGTAGCGGGAGGGGGGGAGACCCAGTACTTC
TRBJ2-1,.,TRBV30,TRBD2,CAWTVRIAGESNEQFF,TGTGCCTGGACCGTACGGATAGCGGGAGAGAGCAATGAGCAGTTCTTC
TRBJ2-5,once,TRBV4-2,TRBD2,CASSQESLAGRETQYF,TGTGCCAGCAGCCAAGAGTCGCTAGCGGGAAGAGAGACCCAGTACTTC
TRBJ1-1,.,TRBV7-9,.,CASSQGWGNGEAFF,TGTGCCAGCAGCCAAGGATGGGGAAACGGTGAAGCTTTCTTT
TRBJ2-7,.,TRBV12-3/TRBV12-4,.,CASREEQGSTYEQYF,TGTGCCAGCAGGGAGGAACAGGGAAGTACCTACGAGCAGTACTTC
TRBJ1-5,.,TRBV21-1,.,CASSKEGGLQPQHF,TGTGCCAGCAGCAAAGAAGGGGGCCTTCAGCCCCAGCATTTT
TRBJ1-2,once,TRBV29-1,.,CSVARDPGYGYTF,TGCAGCGTGGCGAGAGACCCAGGCTATGGCTACACCTTC
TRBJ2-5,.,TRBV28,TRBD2,CASVLASGKETQYF,TGTGCCAGTGTACTGGCTAGCGGGAAAGAGACCCAGTACTTC
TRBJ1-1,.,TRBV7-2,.,CASSGRDGSLAFF,TGTGCCAGCAGCGGGAGGGACGGCTCTTTGGCTTTCTTT
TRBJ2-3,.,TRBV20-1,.,CSARATLGTQYF,TGCAGTGCTAGAGCGACGCTAGGTACGCAGTATTTT
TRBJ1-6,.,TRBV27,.,CASSLLAQQGNSPLHF,TGTGCCAGCAGTTTATTGGCCCAACAGGGAAATTCACCCCTCCACTTT
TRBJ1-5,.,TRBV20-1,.,CSARVQGRGNQPQHF,TGCAGTGCTAGAGTCCAGGGAAGGGGCAATCAGCCCCAGCATTTT
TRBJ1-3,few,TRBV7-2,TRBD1,CASSSQGQLIGNTIYF,TGTGCCAGCAGCTCACAGGGACAGCTCATTGGAAACACCATATATTTT
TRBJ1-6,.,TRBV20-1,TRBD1,CSARDPQGAGSPLHF,TGCAGTGCTAGAGATCCCCAGGGGGCAGGGTCACCCCTCCACTTT
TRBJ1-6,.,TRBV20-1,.,CSARLHESSYNSPLHF,TGCAGTGCTAGACTACACGAGAGCTCCTATAATTCACCCCTCCACTTT
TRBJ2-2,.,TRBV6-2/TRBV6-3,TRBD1,CASSGNRGVNTGELFF,TGTGCCAGCAGTGGGAACAGGGGGGTAAACACCGGGGAGCTGTTTTTT